One sample yielded the 18 T cell receptor beta chains listed below, sequenced in a study of cytomegalovirus exposure and HLA in healthy donors. The PCR employed 60 Vbeta primers together with 13 Jbeta primers. Measured with immunoSEQ multiplex PCR; TCRdb has only the in-frame clones, and not every one. The profile shows 150,000 to 200,000 clones, around 77% of them singletons. What was sequenced was PBMCs. The receptors stem from a man under 40 in good health and CMV-seronegative.

The V and J genes are TRBV6-6 and TRBJ2-7, with D possibly TRBD2 on 7 matching bases. V lost 6 bases, J lost 3 bases, and 21 bases lay in between. Looked up from germline, CDR1 is MNHNY and CDR2 is SVGAGI (reference sequence). CDR3 size: 16 residues. This CDR3 reads CASRRGGGRIFYEQYF. In DNA, the CDR3 is TGTGCCAGCAGACGGGGAGGGGGTCGGATCTTCTACGAGCAGTACTTC.

This clone was picked up a small number of times. The rearrangement uses TRBV5-6 and TRBJ2-3, with TRBD2 matching 10 bases. With V trimmed by 1 base and J by 2 bases, 10 bases remained unmatched. CDR1 is SGHDT, CDR2 YYEEEE, per germline. The CDR3 spans 18 residues. Written as DNA, the CDR3 is TGTGCCAGCAGCTTGTCAGCCTTCCTAGCGGGAGCCACAGATACGCAGTATTTT. Translated, it gives CASSLSAFLAGATDTQYF.

The gene calls are TRBV10-3 and TRBJ1-2, with 10 bases lining up with TRBD1. This CDR3 has 16 residues. Germline CDR1 reads ENHRY; CDR2 reads SYGVKD. With 7 bases clipped from V and 3 bases from J, the junction kept 11 bases outside the gene matches. Here the CDR3 reads CAITEPGTGVDYGYTF. In DNA form, the CDR3 reads TGTGCCATCACTGAACCCGGGACAGGGGTGGACTATGGCTACACCTTC.

V and J are TRBV7-9 and TRBJ1-2; D gene unclear. Trimming cost V 5 bases and J 4 bases, with 8 bases left between them. The germline V gene encodes CDR1 SEHNR and CDR2 FQNEAQ (reference sequence). The CDR3 totals 12 residues. CDR3 in DNA: TGTGCCAGCAGCCCCTCGGGCTATGGCTACACCTTC. Translating gives CASSPSGYGYTF.

The J gene is TRBJ2-7, the V gene TRBV5-4; TRBD2 agrees at 9 bases. Germline values: CDR1 SGHNT, CDR2 YYREEE (reference sequence). The CDR3 has 16 residues. The V segment lost 4 bases and the J segment 3 bases; nucleotides outside the gene matches: 11. CDR3 DNA: TGTGCCAGCAGCCCCGGACTAGCGCTGGGGAACTACGAGCAGTACTTC. It encodes CASSPGLALGNYEQYF.

V usage is TRBV6-1 and J usage is TRBJ2-7; D might be TRBD2 (6 bases). Germline-derived CDR1 and CDR2 are MNHNS and SASEGT. The CDR3 covers 15 residues. V was shortened by 1 base and J by 1 base, with 11 bases between the two germline ends. The CDR3 here is CASSEVGGASYEQYF. For the CDR3, the DNA is TGTGCCAGCAGTGAAGTGGGGGGAGCTTCCTACGAGCAGTACTTC.

V usage is TRBV28 and J usage is TRBJ2-2, with TRBD1 matching over 9 bases. The CDR3 extends over 16 amino acids. Germline V lookup: CDR1 MDHEN, CDR2 SYDVKM. V gave up 8 bases and J gave up 5 bases; unmatched junction bases: 12. The CDR3 here is CASDKAGTGKTGELFF. The CDR3 nucleotides read TGTGCCAGCGACAAAGCCGGGACAGGGAAAACCGGGGAGCTGTTTTTT.

The chain joins TRBV19 to TRBJ2-7, with a weak D call TRBD1 (6 bases). The CDR3 extends over 14 amino acids. Trimming removed 3 bases from V and 2 bases from J, with 11 bases in between. CDR1 and CDR2 from the germline V gene are LNHDA and SQIVND (reference sequence). For the CDR3, the DNA is TGTGCCAGTAGTATCAAACAGGGAACCTACGAGCAGTACTTC. Protein product: CASSIKQGTYEQYF.

This chain uses TRBV15 with TRBJ2-7; TRBD2 matches at 9 bases. J lost 1 base, V lost 0 bases, and 4 bases had no gene match. Germline V gene data show CDR1 as LNHNV and CDR2 as YYDKDF (reference sequence). The CDR3 is made up of 16 amino acids. As DNA, the CDR3 is TGTGCCACCAGCAGAGATTCGCTAGCGGGGTCCTACGAGCAGTACTTC. This translates into CATSRDSLAGSYEQYF.

This chain links TRBV25-1 with TRBJ2-5; tentatively, D is TRBD2 (7 bases). CDR1 and CDR2 (germline): MGHDK, SYGVNS. The CDR3 is made up of 13 amino acids. V gave up 7 bases and J gave up 5 bases, with 14 bases separating them. CDR3 region: CASKAGAGETQYF. The DNA of the CDR3 is TGTGCCAGCAAGGCGGGGGCAGGTGAGACCCAGTACTTC. Filled out from reference TRBV25-1 and TRBJ2-5, the complete variable domain reads EADIYQTPRYLVIGTGKKITLECSQTMGHDKMYWYQQDPGMELHLIHYSYGVNSTEKGDLSSESTVSRIRTEHFPLTLESARPSHTSQYLCASKAGAGETQYFGPGTRLLVL.

The chain couples TRBV5-8 to TRBJ1-1; no clear D gene. Germline-derived CDR1 and CDR2 are SGHTS and YDEGEE. The germline V and J ends were trimmed by 0 bases and 10 bases, with 10 bases remaining between them. CDR3 size: 12 residues. The CDR3 DNA reads as TGTGCCAGCAGCTTGGTACAACGGGGAGCTTTCTTT. Protein sequence: CASSLVQRGAFF.

The V gene is TRBV5-1, the J gene TRBJ2-1, with 9 bases lining up with TRBD2. CDR1 SGHRS and CDR2 YFSETQ come from the germline V gene. V was pared by 0 bases and J by 7 bases, with 5 bases of the junction left unmatched. This CDR3 region has 15 residues. CDR3 nucleotides: TGCGCCAGCAGCTTGGGGCTAGCGGGAATAAATGAGCAGTTCTTC. Encoded protein: CASSLGLAGINEQFF.

The CDR3 is CASSHRGRTGMSGYTF. CDR3 nucleotide sequence: TGTGCCAGCAGCCACCGGGGCAGGACAGGGATGAGCGGCTACACCTTC. The gene calls are TRBV21-1 and TRBJ1-2; no check of the table's D call, TRBD1, against the DNA was made. TRBV21-1 is recorded as a pseudogene. The CDR3 consists of 16 residues.

The DNA of the CDR3 is TGCGCCAGCAGCTTTCGACAGGGGGTGTCCTACGAGCAGTACTTC. It yields the protein CASSFRQGVSYEQYF. The chain carries TRBV5-1 and TRBJ2-7; 9 bases map to TRBD1. Trimming cost V 2 bases and J 1 base; bases outside gene matches: 4. The CDR3 runs to 15 residues. The V gene's germline CDR1 is SGHRS and CDR2 YFSETQ.

The table lists this clone with a few counts. The genes are TRBV5-5 and TRBJ1-1; 8 nucleotides line up with TRBD1. Germline V lookup: CDR1 SGHKS, CDR2 YYEKEE (reference sequence). This CDR3 has 16 amino acids. V gave up 5 bases and J gave up 2 bases; unmatched junction bases: 11. CDR3 protein: CASSLRDGQGNTEAFF. CDR3 nucleotide sequence: TGTGCCAGCAGTCTTAGAGATGGACAGGGCAACACTGAAGCTTTCTTT.

The chain links TRBV9 to TRBJ2-7; 11 bases line up with TRBD2. The CDR3 loop spans 16 amino acids. Germline-derived CDR1 and CDR2 are SGDLS and YYNGEE. With V trimmed by 2 bases and J by 4 bases, 8 bases remained unmatched. CDR3 in amino acids: CASSVGSSGRIYEQYF. The CDR3 DNA follows: TGTGCCAGCAGCGTGGGATCTAGCGGGAGGATATACGAGCAGTACTTC.

The CDR3 DNA follows: TGTGCCAGCAGTTACTGGGAGGGAGGACAAGAGACCCAGTACTTC. This gives the protein CASSYWEGGQETQYF. J is TRBJ2-5 and V is TRBV6-5; TRBD2 aligns across 7 bases. The CDR3 totals 15 residues. Per germline, CDR1 MNHEY and CDR2 SVGAGI. V was pared by 1 base and J by 2 bases, with 4 bases of the junction left unmatched.

CDR3 amino acids: CASSLVGGLANYGYTF. The CDR3 bases are TGTGCCAGCAGCTTGGTCGGGGGGCTAGCTAACTATGGCTACACCTTC. The gene calls are TRBV5-4 and TRBJ1-2; D may be TRBD1 (6 bases). The CDR3 length is 16 residues. V gave up 0 bases and J gave up 0 bases, with 12 bases separating them. The germline CDR1 and CDR2 sequences are SGHNT and YYREEE (reference sequence). Looking up the rest from reference TRBV5-4 and TRBJ1-2 gives the full variable domain: ETGVTQSPTHLIKTRGQQVTLRCSSQSGHNTVSWYQQALGQGPQFIFQYYREEENGRGNFPPRFSGLQFPNYSSELNVNALELDDSALYLCASSLVGGLANYGYTFGSGTRLTVV.